This T cell receptor (beta chain) was identified in a study of control samples from healthy donors and cancer patients. TCRdb keeps only in-frame clones here, not all; method: immunoSEQ multiplex PCR. The sample gives roughly 120,000 clones, 93% of which show up once; about 1.7% is in the top ten. Germline assignment: CDR1 KGHDR and CDR2 SFDVKD. The CDR3 runs to 13 residues. V dropped 5 bases and J dropped 6 bases, with 11 bases sitting between them. The chain is built from TRBV24-1 and TRBJ2-3; D is undetermined. The TCR sequence derives from a man over 45 with head and neck cancer. The source material was PBMCs. CDR3 residues: CATSGTSTDTQYF. The CDR3, as DNA: TGTGCCACCAGTGGGACGTCCACGGATACGCAGTATTTT.